Listed here are 5 T cell receptor beta chains from one sample, sequenced in a study of T cell repertoires in ileal Crohn's disease. Generated by immunoSEQ multiplex PCR, the TCRdb table keeps only in-frame clones and is missing some. This sample has about 4,500 clones; over 65% occur once, and the top ten carry 20%. Sequenced input: ileal tissue. These receptors were taken from an adult with Crohn's disease.

The chain recombines TRBV25-1 with TRBJ1-4; TRBD1 might be the D (5 bases). The V gene lost 7 bases and the J gene lost 6 bases, with 12 bases spanning the gap. The germline CDR1 and CDR2 sequences are MGHDK and SYGVNS. This CDR3 contains 13 residues. The CDR3 is CASMESGDEKLFF. The CDR3 nucleotides are TGTGCCAGCATGGAATCGGGGGATGAAAAACTGTTTTTT.

V is TRBV5-5 and J is TRBJ2-7, with 7 bases matching TRBD1. The germline CDR1 and CDR2 sequences are SGHKS and YYEKEE (reference sequence). The ends lost 3 bases at V and 11 bases at J; junction bases unmatched: 17. The CDR3 is 15 amino acids. The CDR3 region is CASSSGTEPYREEYF. CDR3 nucleotides: TGTGCCAGCAGCTCCGGGACAGAGCCGTACCGAGAGGAGTACTTC.

Only a few counts were recorded for this clone. The chain has TRBV27 and TRBJ2-7, with D tentatively TRBD1 (5 bases). Per germline, CDR1 MNHEY and CDR2 SMNVEV (reference sequence). CDR3 length equals 12 residues. Trimming stripped 6 bases from V and 4 bases from J, with 10 bases between. The CDR3 is CASSRRGYEQYF. The DNA for the CDR3 is TGTGCCAGCAGCCGAAGGGGTTACGAGCAGTACTTC.

The gene calls are TRBV5-1 and TRBJ2-7; D possibly corresponds to TRBD2 (5 bases). The CDR3 is 11 residues long. Germline lookup yields CDR1 SGHRS and CDR2 YFSETQ. With 4 bases removed from V and 6 bases from J, the gap between germline ends came to 8 bases. The DNA of the CDR3 is TGCGCCAGCAGCGGACTGGGCGAGCAGTACTTC. Its protein is CASSGLGEQYF.

The chain employs TRBV28 and TRBJ2-7; the D gene is possibly TRBD1 (6 bases). The germline gives CDR1 MDHEN, CDR2 SYDVKM. The V end was cut by 5 bases, the J end by 3 bases, with 14 bases between. The CDR3 covers 14 residues. The CDR3 here is CASSGFARGYEQYF. CDR3 DNA: TGTGCCAGCAGTGGCTTTGCCAGGGGCTACGAGCAGTACTTC. Combining the CDR3 with reference TRBV28 and TRBJ2-7 gives the whole variable domain DVKVTQSSRYLVKRTGEKVFLECVQDMDHENMFWYRQDPGLGLRLIYFSYDVKMKEKGDIPEGYSVSREKKERFSLILESASTNQTSMYLCASSGFARGYEQYFGPGTRLTVT.